These 30 T cell receptor beta chains share one sample of origin, sequenced in a study of radiotherapy plus CTLA-4 blockade in lung cancer. Only in-frame clones appear in the TCRdb table, and some are missing; sequencing was by immunoSEQ multiplex PCR. This repertoire shows roughly 120,000 clones, around 75% found once; its top ten account for approximately 5%. Sequenced here: peripheral blood, sampled from a patient treated with radiotherapy plus ipilimumab. The receptors stem from a human donor with non-small cell lung cancer who had a partial response to radiotherapy plus ipilimumab.

This clone was seen only once. This chain joins TRBV6-5 and TRBJ2-3, with D perhaps matching TRBD1 (5 bases). Germline CDR1 and CDR2: MNHEY and SVGAGI. This CDR3 is built from 14 residues. The CDR3 loop reads CAVAGYSSTDTQYF. The CDR3 region has the DNA TGTGCGGTGGCAGGGTATTCTAGCACAGATACGCAGTATTTT.

The J gene is TRBJ2-1, the V gene TRBV28, with 10 bases identical to TRBD2. Unmatched junction bases numbered 6, after V lost 5 bases and J lost 5 bases. This CDR3 has 15 residues. In germline, CDR1 is MDHEN, CDR2 SYDVKM. Here the CDR3 reads CASSPAGGLNNEQFF. CDR3 bases: TGTGCCAGCAGTCCAGCGGGAGGGCTTAACAATGAGCAGTTCTTC. The full variable domain, with the rest looked up from reference TRBV28 and TRBJ2-1, is DVKVTQSSRYLVKRTGEKVFLECVQDMDHENMFWYRQDPGLGLRLIYFSYDVKMKEKGDIPEGYSVSREKKERFSLILESASTNQTSMYLCASSPAGGLNNEQFFGPGTRLTVL.

This chain uses TRBV28 with TRBJ1-1, with no clear D. Trimming took off 6 bases at V and 4 bases at J, with 6 bases between the two ends. Germline V gene data show CDR1 as MDHEN and CDR2 as SYDVKM. The CDR3 is 11 amino acids. The DNA for the CDR3 is TGTGCCAGCAGACTCCTCACTGAAGCTTTCTTT. It specifies CASRLLTEAFF.

The genes are TRBV6-6 and TRBJ2-7, with unresolved D. Trimming shortened V by 5 bases and J by 0 bases, and 2 bases separated the two germline ends. CDR3 length: 11 amino acids. Per germline, CDR1 MNHNY and CDR2 SVGAGI (reference sequence). DNA of the CDR3: TGTGCCAGCAGTCGCTCCTACGAGCAGTACTTC. Encoded protein: CASSRSYEQYF.

This clone was seen more than once but under ten times. The rearrangement uses TRBV2 and TRBJ2-7; 8 bases are shared with TRBD2. With V trimmed by 5 bases and J by 4 bases, 13 bases remained unmatched. Germline lookup yields CDR1 SNHLY and CDR2 FYNNEI. The CDR3 covers 16 residues. The CDR3 sequence is CASSPTGSGIWYEQYF. DNA for the CDR3: TGTGCCAGCAGTCCCACTGGTAGCGGGATTTGGTACGAGCAGTACTTC. Drawing the rest from reference TRBV2 and TRBJ2-7, the complete variable domain is EPEVTQTPSHQVTQMGQEVILRCVPISNHLYFYWYRQILGQKVEFLVSFYNNEISEKSEIFDDQFSVERPDGSNFTLKIRSTKLEDSAMYFCASSPTGSGIWYEQYFGPGTRLTVT.

The rearrangement links TRBV9 to TRBJ2-2, with a possible D match to TRBD2 (5 bases). Germline V gene sequence: CDR1 SGDLS, CDR2 YYNGEE. V was trimmed by 4 bases and J by 6 bases, leaving 10 bases between them. CDR3 length equals 13 residues. The CDR3 region is CASSTDWSGELFF. The CDR3, as DNA: TGTGCCAGCAGCACGGACTGGTCCGGGGAGCTGTTTTTT.

This clone was detected a few times. The chain carries TRBV4-1 and TRBJ2-7; D might be TRBD1 (6 bases). The CDR3 is 15 amino acids. Trimming left V 2 bases short and J 4 bases short, with 15 bases between. CDR1 is MGHRA and CDR2 is YSYEKL in the germline V gene. The CDR3, as DNA: TGCGCCAGCAGCCAAACCGGACAGATGACTTACGAGCAGTACTTC. Its protein product is CASSQTGQMTYEQYF.

This clone was seen just once. V and J are TRBV6-5 and TRBJ2-1, with TRBD1 matching 8 bases. The CDR3 contains 15 residues. With 7 bases clipped from V and 4 bases from J, the junction kept 9 bases outside the gene matches. CDR1 is MNHEY, CDR2 SVGAGI, per germline. The CDR3 spells CASMNPGQVYNEQFF. The CDR3 bases are TGTGCCAGCATGAATCCGGGACAGGTATACAATGAGCAGTTCTTC.

The chain has TRBV4-3 and TRBJ2-1; 7 nucleotides align to TRBD2. This CDR3 comprises 15 residues. V was clipped by 0 bases and J by 9 bases; unmatched bases: 8. Germline lookup yields CDR1 LGHNA and CDR2 YSLEER. CDR3 region: CASSQEGEGLSEQFF. The CDR3 bases are TGCGCCAGCAGCCAAGAGGGGGAGGGCCTCAGTGAGCAGTTCTTC.

Note on this clone: This sample includes further DNA sequences coding for the same CDR3. This chain uses TRBV5-1 with TRBJ1-2; the D is unclear. Germline assignment: CDR1 SGHRS and CDR2 YFSETQ. Between the trimmed V and J ends, which lost 0 bases and 4 bases, there was a span of 4 bases. CDR3 length: 12 amino acids. The CDR3 here is CASSLDSYGYTF. The DNA of the CDR3 is TGCGCCAGCAGCTTGGACAGCTATGGCTACACCTTC.

The rearrangement uses TRBV28 and TRBJ1-1, with D unclear. Germline V gives CDR1 MDHEN, CDR2 SYDVKM. Between the trimmed V and J ends, which lost 3 bases and 6 bases, there was a span of 14 bases. The CDR3 loop spans 14 amino acids. CDR3 DNA sequence: TGTGCCAGCAGTTTTGTCAGCGAACCGGCTGAAGCTTTCTTT. Protein: CASSFVSEPAEAFF.

The chain uses TRBV6-4 and TRBJ1-2; possible D gene TRBD1, 5 bases. The germline gives CDR1 MRHNA, CDR2 SNTAGT. Deletions cut 4 bases from V and 0 bases from J, with 12 bases between. This CDR3 comprises 15 residues. The CDR3 protein is CASSGSRQSNYGYTF. In DNA form, the CDR3 reads TGTGCCAGCAGTGGGTCCCGACAGTCTAACTATGGCTACACCTTC.

The chain combines TRBV5-8 with TRBJ1-5; TRBD1 might be the D (6 bases). The length of the CDR3 is 14 residues. V lost 6 bases, J lost 7 bases, and 17 bases lay in between. The V gene's germline CDR1 is SGHTS and CDR2 YDEGEE. CDR3 nucleotides: TGTGCCAGCAACCCGGCCGGGACAAACCAGCCCCAGCATTTT. Translation: CASNPAGTNQPQHF.

The gene calls are TRBV9 and TRBJ1-1; 7 positions match TRBD1. After removal of 2 bases from V and 0 bases from J, the junction contained 4 bases not matched to a gene. The CDR3 has 15 amino acids. Germline V gene data show CDR1 as SGDLS and CDR2 as YYNGEE. CDR3 DNA: TGTGCCAGCAGCGTTCGGACAGGAATGAACACTGAAGCTTTCTTT. Protein sequence: CASSVRTGMNTEAFF.

V is TRBV28 and J is TRBJ2-4; the D gene is possibly TRBD1 (6 bases). Per the germline V gene, CDR1 is MDHEN and CDR2 is SYDVKM. The CDR3 extends over 17 amino acids. Trimming shortened V by 2 bases and J by 7 bases, and 21 bases separated the two germline ends. The CDR3 region has the DNA TGTGCCAGCAGTTTACATATATCGGACAGACTTAGGAACATTCAGTACTTC. Amino acids: CASSLHISDRLRNIQYF.

This clone was picked up one time. The rearrangement joins TRBV6-5 to TRBJ2-2; D remains unclear. V dropped 2 bases and J dropped 8 bases, with 15 bases sitting between them. Germline V CDR1 and CDR2: MNHEY, SVGAGI. The CDR3 spans 15 residues. CDR3 region: CASSYLLAAGGELFF. The CDR3 DNA follows: TGTGCCAGCAGTTACCTTCTGGCAGCAGGAGGGGAGCTGTTTTTT.

The chain combines TRBV7-2 with TRBJ2-1, with unresolved D. The length of the CDR3 is 16 residues. Trimming cost V 1 base and J 0 bases, with 10 bases left between them. The V gene's germline CDR1 is SGHTA and CDR2 FQGNSA. The CDR3 DNA reads as TGTGCCAGCAGCTTAGTTGGCGGCAACTCCTACAATGAGCAGTTCTTC. Translated, it gives CASSLVGGNSYNEQFF.

The chain joins TRBV6-6 to TRBJ2-2, with 9 bases aligning to TRBD1. Germline V gene data show CDR1 as MNHNY and CDR2 as SVGAGI (reference sequence). CDR3 size: 15 residues. After removal of 0 bases from V and 6 bases from J, the junction contained 2 bases not matched to a gene. The CDR3 loop is CASSYSDRGPGELFF. In DNA, the CDR3 is TGTGCCAGCAGTTACTCGGACAGGGGTCCCGGGGAGCTGTTTTTT.

The rearrangement links TRBV7-2 to TRBJ2-3; TRBD1 might be the D (5 bases). Germline CDR1 and CDR2: SGHTA and FQGNSA. Trimming cost V 1 base and J 1 base, with 9 bases left between them. The CDR3 spans 15 residues. The CDR3 is CASSLGGSRTDTQYF. The DNA for the CDR3 is TGTGCCAGCAGCTTAGGGGGCTCTCGCACAGATACGCAGTATTTT. The entire variable domain, with the rest obtained from reference TRBV7-2 and TRBJ2-3, is as follows: GAGVSQSPSNKVTEKGKDVELRCDPISGHTALYWYRQSLGQGLEFLIYFQGNSAPDKSGLPSDRFSAERTGGSVSTLTIQRTQQEDSAVYLCASSLGGSRTDTQYFGPGTRLTVL.

This clone appeared once. The chain couples TRBV2 to TRBJ2-1, with D possibly TRBD2 on 7 matching bases. The CDR3 is 17 residues long. The germline V gene has CDR1 SNHLY and CDR2 FYNNEI. Trimming removed 3 bases from V and 0 bases from J, with 15 bases in between. CDR3 amino acids: CASSEGAGAYSYNEQFF. DNA of the CDR3: TGTGCCAGCAGTGAGGGGGCGGGGGCCTACTCCTACAATGAGCAGTTCTTC.

This rearrangement joins TRBV7-3 to TRBJ2-2; 8 bases fit TRBD2. Germline V CDR1 and CDR2: SGHTA, FQGTGA. Trimming removed 6 bases from V and 6 bases from J; junction bases left unmatched: 9. The CDR3 covers 15 residues. The DNA for the CDR3 is TGTGCCAGCAGTAAAAACCCGGGAGGGGCCGGGGAGCTGTTTTTT. Its protein is CASSKNPGGAGELFF.

On this clone itself: At one of its ends the junction is not consistent with the germline gene, which may arise from a read error. V usage is TRBV7-7 and J usage is TRBJ2-2; 15 bases agree with TRBD2. Looked up from germline, CDR1 is SSHAT and CDR2 is FNYEAQ (reference sequence). The CDR3 consists of 17 residues. The CDR3 nucleotides are TGTGCTAGCAGCGCGGGACTAGCGGGAGGAGTCACCGGGGAGCTGTTTTTT. Residues: CASSAGLAGGVTGELFF. The full variable domain, rest sourced from reference TRBV7-7 and TRBJ2-2, is GAGVSQSPRYKVTKRGQDVTLRCDPISSHATLYWYQQALGQGPEFLTYFNYEAQPDKSGLPSDRFSAERPEGSISTLTIQRTEQRDSAMYRCASSAGLAGGVTGELFFGEGSRLTVL.

In this sample, this clone turned up once. The rearrangement links TRBV4-1 to TRBJ2-7, with TRBD2 matching 10 bases. Trimming at V came to 0 bases and at J to 3 bases, leaving 2 bases not matched to a gene. Germline loops: CDR1 MGHRA, CDR2 YSYEKL. This CDR3 has 15 amino acids. CDR3 region: CASSQDASGSYEQYV. The CDR3 region has the DNA TGCGCCAGCAGCCAAGATGCTAGCGGGAGCTACGAGCAGTACGTC.

Concerning this clone itself: Different DNA sequences within this sample yield the same CDR3. The chain links TRBV4-3 to TRBJ2-3; TRBD1 aligns across 7 bases. J was trimmed by 0 bases and V by 3 bases; bases with no gene match: 3. CDR3 length: 15 residues. Germline CDR1 reads LGHNA; CDR2 reads YSLEER. The CDR3 is CASSQGQPSTDTQYF. The CDR3 nucleotides read TGCGCCAGCAGCCAGGGACAGCCCAGCACAGATACGCAGTATTTT.

The chain joins TRBV28 to TRBJ1-4; 7 positions agree with TRBD1. V was clipped by 4 bases and J by 7 bases; unmatched bases: 9. The CDR3 is 15 amino acids. Germline CDR1 is MDHEN and CDR2 is SYDVKM. CDR3 sequence (DNA): TGTGCCAGCAGTTCAACTACAGGGGCCGGTGAAAAACTGTTTTTT. Its translation: CASSSTTGAGEKLFF. Full variable domain (outside the CDR3, taken from reference TRBV28 and TRBJ1-4): DVKVTQSSRYLVKRTGEKVFLECVQDMDHENMFWYRQDPGLGLRLIYFSYDVKMKEKGDIPEGYSVSREKKERFSLILESASTNQTSMYLCASSSTTGAGEKLFFGSGTQLSVL.

The rearrangement uses TRBV29-1 and TRBJ1-2; the D gene is possibly TRBD1 (6 bases). The CDR3 is 13 residues long. The germline V and J ends were trimmed by 8 bases and 3 bases, with 16 bases remaining between them. CDR1 SQVTM and CDR2 ANQGSEA come from the germline V gene. CDR3 sequence reads: CSLKGGTDYGYTF. CDR3 sequence (DNA): TGCAGCCTAAAAGGGGGTACTGACTATGGCTACACCTTC.

The chain carries TRBV28 and TRBJ2-7, with TRBD2 matching 12 bases. J gave up 3 bases and V 6 bases, and 0 bases lay outside the gene matches. CDR1 is MDHEN, CDR2 SYDVKM, per germline. This CDR3 spans 13 amino acids. Here the CDR3 reads CASRTSGSYEQYV. The CDR3 bases are TGTGCCAGCAGGACTAGCGGGAGCTACGAGCAGTACGTC.

The genes are TRBV6-5 and TRBJ2-1; D is possibly TRBD2 (6 bases). The CDR3 totals 15 residues. V shed 6 bases and J shed 3 bases, with 15 bases lying between them. CDR1 MNHEY and CDR2 SVGAGI come from the germline V gene. The CDR3 nucleotides read TGTGCCAGCAGCCTCGTAGCGGCGGACTACAATGAGCAGTTCTTC. Protein product: CASSLVAADYNEQFF.

This rearrangement joins TRBV7-9 to TRBJ1-4, with 7 bases that match TRBD1. This CDR3 is 15 amino acids long. After removal of 1 base from V and 4 bases from J, the junction contained 3 bases not matched to a gene. The germline V gene has CDR1 SEHNR and CDR2 FQNEAQ (reference sequence). CDR3 sequence: CASSLGDRHNEKLFF. The CDR3 coding sequence is TGTGCCAGCAGCTTAGGGGACAGACATAATGAAAAACTGTTTTTT.

This clone was recorded only once. The V call is TRBV28, the J call TRBJ1-2; D possibly corresponds to TRBD1 (6 bases). Germline CDR1 MDHEN, CDR2 SYDVKM. V gave up 9 bases and J gave up 3 bases, with 14 bases separating them. CDR3 length: 13 amino acids. The CDR3 is CASLTGRDYGYTF. The CDR3 coding sequence is TGTGCCAGTCTAACAGGGAGAGACTATGGCTACACCTTC.